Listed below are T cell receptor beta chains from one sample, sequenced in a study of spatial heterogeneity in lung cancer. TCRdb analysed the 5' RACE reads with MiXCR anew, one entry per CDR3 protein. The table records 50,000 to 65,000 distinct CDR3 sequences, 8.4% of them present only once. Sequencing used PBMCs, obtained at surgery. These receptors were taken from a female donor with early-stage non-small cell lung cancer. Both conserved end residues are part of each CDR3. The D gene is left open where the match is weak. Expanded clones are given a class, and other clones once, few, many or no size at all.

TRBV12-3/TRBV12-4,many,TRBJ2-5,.,CASSPVGGGETQYF,TGTGCCAGCAGTCCCGTCGGAGGCGGGGAGACCCAGTACTTC
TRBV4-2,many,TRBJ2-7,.,CASSQVRGAGPGNEQYF,TGTGCCAGCAGCCAAGTCAGGGGGGCGGGCCCGGGGAACGAGCAGTACTTC
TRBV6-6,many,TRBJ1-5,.,CASRTTGSGQPQHF,TGTGCCAGCAGAACGACGGGGTCAGGTCAGCCCCAGCATTTT
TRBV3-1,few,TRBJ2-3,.,CASSTAYTDTQYF,TGTGCCAGCAGTACCGCCTACACAGATACGCAGTATTTT
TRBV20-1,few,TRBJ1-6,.,CSARSAGDSPLHF,TGCAGTGCTAGATCGGCAGGTGATTCACCCCTCCACTTT
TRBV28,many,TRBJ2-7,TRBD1,CASRTGQGLKSREQYF,TGTGCCAGCAGAACGGGACAGGGCCTCAAGTCTAGAGAGCAGTACTTC
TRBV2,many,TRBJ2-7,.,CASSEGIPGHRSSPYEQYF,TGTGCCAGCAGTGAAGGGATACCGGGACACCGATCATCCCCCTACGAGCAGTACTTC
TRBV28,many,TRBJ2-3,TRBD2,CASSSPVRLADTDTQYF,TGTGCCAGCAGTTCCCCGGTGAGGCTAGCGGACACAGATACGCAGTATTTT
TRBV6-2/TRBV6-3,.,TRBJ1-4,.,CASSLNLYEKLFF,TGTGCCAGCAGCCTCAACCTATACGAAAAACTGTTTTTT
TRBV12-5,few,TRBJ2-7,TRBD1,CASGLSGGYEQYF,TGTGCTAGTGGTTTGTCAGGGGGCTACGAGCAGTACTTC
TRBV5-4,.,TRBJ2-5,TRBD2,CASSSWTSGRPETQYF,TGTGCCAGCAGCTCCTGGACTAGCGGGAGGCCAGAGACCCAGTACTTC
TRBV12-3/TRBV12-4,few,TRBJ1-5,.,CASSLGSSNQPQHF,TGTGCCAGCAGTTTGGGGAGTAGCAATCAGCCCCAGCATTTT
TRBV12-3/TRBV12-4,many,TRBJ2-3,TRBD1,CASSFLGGTGATDTQYF,TGTGCCAGCAGTTTCCTAGGAGGGACAGGGGCAACTGATACGCAGTATTTT
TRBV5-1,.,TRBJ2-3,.,CASNPSGGSGTDTQYF,TGCGCCAGTAACCCCTCGGGGGGCTCCGGCACAGATACGCAGTATTTT
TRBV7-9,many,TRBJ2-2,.,CASSFGRDTGELFF,TGTGCCAGCAGCTTTGGCAGGGACACCGGGGAGCTGTTTTTT
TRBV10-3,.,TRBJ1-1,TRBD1,CAISKTGQGNTEAFF,TGTGCCATCAGTAAAACGGGACAGGGGAACACTGAAGCTTTCTTT
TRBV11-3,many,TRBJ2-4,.,CASSGVDIQYF,TGTGCCAGCAGTGGGGTCGACATTCAGTACTTC
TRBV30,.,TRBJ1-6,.,CAWSPSRYNSPLHF,TGTGCCTGGAGCCCGTCACGATATAATTCACCCCTCCACTTT
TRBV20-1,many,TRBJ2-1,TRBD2,CSARTSGRGNEQFF,TGCAGTGCAAGGACTAGCGGGAGAGGCAATGAGCAGTTCTTC
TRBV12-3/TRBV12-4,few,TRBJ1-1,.,CASSLSGDGNTEAFF,TGTGCCAGCAGTTTATCCGGAGACGGGAACACTGAAGCTTTCTTT
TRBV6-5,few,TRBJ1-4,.,CASSYSGLANEKLFF,TGTGCCAGCAGTTACTCAGGGCTCGCTAATGAAAAACTGTTTTTT
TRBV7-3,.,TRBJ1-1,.,CASSLTGQLSRAFF,TGTGCCAGCAGCTTAACCGGGCAGCTCTCGAGAGCTTTCTTT
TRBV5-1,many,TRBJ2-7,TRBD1,CASTDSGTGSEQYF,TGCGCCAGCACCGATTCCGGGACAGGGTCCGAGCAGTACTTC
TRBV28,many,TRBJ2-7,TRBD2,CASSESSGRRNEQYF,TGTGCCAGCAGTGAATCTAGCGGGAGGAGAAACGAGCAGTACTTC
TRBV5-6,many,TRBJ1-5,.,CASSLASGPQPQHF,TGTGCCAGCAGCTTGGCATCGGGGCCTCAGCCCCAGCATTTT
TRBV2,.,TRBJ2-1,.,CASTKPRDREDYYNEQFF,TGTGCCAGCACCAAACCCCGTGACAGGGAGGATTACTACAATGAGCAGTTCTTC
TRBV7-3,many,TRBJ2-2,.,CASRPGRNTGELFF,TGTGCCAGCAGACCGGGACGCAACACCGGGGAGCTGTTTTTT
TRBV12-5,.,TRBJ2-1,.,CASGFRVNPSSYNEQFF,TGTGCTAGTGGTTTCCGGGTCAACCCGAGCTCCTACAATGAGCAGTTCTTC
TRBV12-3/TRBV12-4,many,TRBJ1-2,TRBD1,CASSSRTGSGYTF,TGTGCCAGCAGTTCAAGGACAGGGAGCGGCTACACCTTC
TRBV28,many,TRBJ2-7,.,CASSLPFYEQYF,TGTGCCAGCAGTTTACCCTTCTACGAGCAGTACTTC
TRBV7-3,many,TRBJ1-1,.,CASSFDRGAEAFF,TGTGCCAGCAGCTTCGACCGGGGCGCTGAAGCTTTCTTT
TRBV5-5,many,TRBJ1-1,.,CASSLVPLNTEAFF,TGTGCCAGCAGCTTGGTCCCACTGAACACTGAAGCTTTCTTT
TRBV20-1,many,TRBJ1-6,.,CSASIGDNSPLHF,TGCAGTGCTTCGATTGGGGATAATTCACCCCTCCACTTT
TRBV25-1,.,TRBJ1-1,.,CASSAYRGTEAFF,TGTGCCAGCAGTGCTTATCGGGGCACTGAAGCTTTCTTT
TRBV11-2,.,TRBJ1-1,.,CASSLDEYEAFF,TGTGCCAGCAGCTTAGATGAGTATGAAGCTTTCTTT
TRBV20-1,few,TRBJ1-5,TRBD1,CSAITGSGGDQPQHF,TGCAGTGCTATAACAGGGTCAGGGGGCGATCAGCCCCAGCATTTT
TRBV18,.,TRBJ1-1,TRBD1,CASSPGTGVTEAFF,TGTGCCAGCTCACCGGGGACAGGGGTAACTGAAGCTTTCTTT
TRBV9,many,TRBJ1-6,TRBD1,CASSVTDRGSSPLHF,TGTGCCAGCAGCGTAACCGACAGGGGAAGTTCACCCCTCCACTTT
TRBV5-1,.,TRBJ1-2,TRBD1,CASILLIGQVAYGYTF,TGCGCCAGCATCCTATTAATTGGACAGGTAGCCTATGGCTACACCTTC
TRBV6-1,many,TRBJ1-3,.,CASSEAQDSISGNTIYF,TGTGCCAGCAGTGAAGCCCAGGACAGCATCTCTGGAAACACCATATATTTT
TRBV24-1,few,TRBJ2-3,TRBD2,CATSDHSGGAADTQYF,TGTGCCACCAGTGATCATAGCGGGGGGGCTGCAGATACGCAGTATTTT
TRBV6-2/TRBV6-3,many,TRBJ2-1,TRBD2,CASAGLAVQDEQFF,TGTGCCAGCGCCGGACTAGCGGTGCAGGATGAGCAGTTCTTC
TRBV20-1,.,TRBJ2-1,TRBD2,CSAATGGHTYNEQFF,TGCAGTGCTGCTACGGGGGGGCACACCTACAATGAGCAGTTCTTC
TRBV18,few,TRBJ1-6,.,CASSPVQRGPAASPLHF,TGTGCCAGCTCACCGGTTCAACGGGGACCGGCAGCCTCACCCCTCCACTTT
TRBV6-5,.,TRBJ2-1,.,CASSYGSPQYNEQFF,TGTGCCAGCAGTTACGGTTCCCCCCAGTACAATGAGCAGTTCTTC
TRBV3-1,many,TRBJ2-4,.,CASSQGHSQYF,TGTGCCAGCAGCCAAGGGCATTCCCAGTACTTC
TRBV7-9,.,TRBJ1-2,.,CASSPPYRARPYGYTF,TGTGCCAGCAGCCCCCCCTACAGGGCTCGGCCCTATGGCTACACCTTC
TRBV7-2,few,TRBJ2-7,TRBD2,CASSPQAGPYEQYF,TGTGCCAGCAGCCCCCAAGCGGGGCCTTACGAGCAGTACTTC
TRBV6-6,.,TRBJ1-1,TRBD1,CASSLTWTGSEAFF,TGTGCCAGCAGTCTAACATGGACAGGCAGTGAAGCTTTCTTT
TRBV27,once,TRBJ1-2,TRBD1,CASSLSRGGSGGYTF,TGTGCCAGCAGTTTATCCAGGGGGGGATCTGGTGGCTACACCTTC
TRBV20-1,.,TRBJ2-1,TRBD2,CSGGRAEDEQFF,TGCAGTGGTGGGAGGGCCGAGGATGAGCAGTTCTTC
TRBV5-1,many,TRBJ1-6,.,CASSLEGAGNSPLHF,TGCGCCAGCAGCTTGGAAGGGGCAGGTAATTCACCCCTCCACTTT
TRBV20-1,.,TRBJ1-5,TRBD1,CSARLVGGDESPNQPQHF,TGCAGTGCCAGACTAGTAGGGGGCGATGAGTCCCCGAATCAGCCCCAGCATTTT